What follows describes a single T cell receptor beta chain. This sample is part of a study of PD-L1 blockade in urothelial cancer. Overall study: Blood was tested 3 weeks (second dose) and 6 weeks into treatment.

The CDR3 runs 14 residues. Trimming removed 6 bases from V and 4 bases from J, with 15 bases in between. In germline, CDR1 is MNHEY, CDR2 SVGAGI. Profiled with immunoSEQ multiplex PCR; TCRdb holds only in-frame clones, not every one. The table lists more than 70,000 clones, 85% to 90% of them singletons. This specimen consisted of PBMCs, obtained around atezolizumab (anti-PD-L1) treatment. The receptor was derived from a man aged 55 to 69 with urothelial cancer. The chain uses TRBV6-5 and TRBJ1-1; D is perhaps TRBD1 (6 bases). The CDR3 is CASSLQGWRTEAFF. For the CDR3, the DNA is TGTGCCAGCAGCCTACAGGGTTGGCGCACTGAAGCTTTCTTT.